Described below is a single TCR beta chain sequence and its context. Its antigen remains unknown. This sample is part of a study of T cell responses to AZD1222 COVID-19 vaccine. Study-wide findings and caveats: Clonal diversity was possibly underestimated, and the donors were mostly white British, with more females. Reports say nearly half of spike-specific TCRs go after unmutated variant regions. Among those given AZD1222, only five or six were seropositive at baseline. Vaccine-related CD4 TCRs covered spike, predominating at 160-218 and 743-854.

Sequencing used immunoSEQ multiplex PCR; TCRdb keeps in-frame clones, though not all of them. The table has around 130,000 clones, around 90% seen once; the top ten hold 4% to 4.5%. The ends were cut back, 4 bases at V and 1 base at J, with 14 bases in the middle. This CDR3 spans 15 amino acids. CDR1 SNHLY and CDR2 FYNNEI come from the germline V gene. The receptor was isolated from an adult who received the MenACWY meningococcal vaccine as a control. The chain links TRBV2 to TRBJ2-7, with a possible D match to TRBD2 (6 bases). This specimen consisted of peripheral blood, obtained 28 days after the second dose of the MenACWY control vaccine. The CDR3 here is CASSAGRGPSYEQYF. The CDR3 nucleotides read TGTGCCAGCAGTGCCGGGAGAGGACCTTCCTACGAGCAGTACTTC.